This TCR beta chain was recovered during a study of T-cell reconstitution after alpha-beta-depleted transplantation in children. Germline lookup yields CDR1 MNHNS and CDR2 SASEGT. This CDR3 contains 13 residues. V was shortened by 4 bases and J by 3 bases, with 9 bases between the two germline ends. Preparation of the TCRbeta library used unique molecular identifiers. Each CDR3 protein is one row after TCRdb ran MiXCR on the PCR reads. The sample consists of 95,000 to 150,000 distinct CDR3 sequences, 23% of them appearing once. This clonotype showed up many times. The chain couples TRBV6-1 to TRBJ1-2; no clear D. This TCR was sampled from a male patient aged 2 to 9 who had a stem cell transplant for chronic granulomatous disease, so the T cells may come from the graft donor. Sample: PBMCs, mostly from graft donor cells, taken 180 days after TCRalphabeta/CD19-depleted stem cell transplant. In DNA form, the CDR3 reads TGTGCCAGCAGTGCCGGGCAGTACTATGGCTACACCTTC. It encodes CASSAGQYYGYTF.